The 21 T cell receptor beta chains below were found in one sample sequenced in a study of Ad26.COV2.S vaccination and SARS-CoV-2 variants. The treatment here: around 19 received Ad26.COV2.S at low or high dose, single or two shots; about 5 received placebo; per-sample allocation not given. Day 63 after the first injection of vaccine or placebo was the sampling time. Clones were read by immunoSEQ multiplex PCR, and TCRdb kept only the in-frame ones, dropping some. The sample includes around 450,000 clones, about 90% seen only once; the top ten take about 4.1%. The specimen comprised peripheral blood, sampled in a trial of Ad26.COV2.S vaccine versus placebo. The receptors were gathered from a person aged 18-60 years who received the Ad26.COV2.S COVID-19 vaccine or a placebo.

This rearrangement joins TRBV15 to TRBJ2-5, with D possibly called TRBD1 or TRBD2 (6 bases each). The germline V and J ends were trimmed by 0 bases and 5 bases, with 13 bases remaining between them. The CDR3 extends over 15 amino acids. Germline assignment: CDR1 LNHNV and CDR2 YYDKDF (reference sequence). CDR3 sequence reads: CATSRDPGAGETQYF. CDR3 in DNA: TGTGCCACCAGCAGAGATCCGGGGGCCGGGGAGACCCAGTACTTC.

The rearrangement links TRBV5-8 to TRBJ1-1; 7 bases are a match to TRBD1. Trimming removed 2 bases from V and 3 bases from J; junction bases left unmatched: 1. CDR3 length equals 13 residues. Germline-derived CDR1 and CDR2 are SGHTS and YDEGEE. CDR3 DNA: TGTGCCAGCAGCTTCGACAGGGACACTGAAGCTTTCTTT. Its protein product is CASSFDRDTEAFF.

The genes are TRBV3-1 (or the pseudogene TRBV3-2) and TRBJ1-2, with D hard to call. This CDR3 is built from 15 residues. From germline, CDR1 is LGHDT and CDR2 YNNKEL (reference sequence). The germline V and J ends were trimmed by 1 base and 3 bases, with 12 bases remaining between them. The CDR3 sequence: CASSQVVGLDYGYTF. The CDR3 DNA is TGTGCCAGCAGCCAAGTCGTGGGGTTGGACTATGGCTACACCTTC.

The chain couples TRBV7-7 to TRBJ2-2; a weak D match, TRBD1 (7 bases). Germline V gene sequence: CDR1 SSHAT, CDR2 FNYEAQ (reference sequence). The CDR3 contains 16 residues. Trimming removed 4 bases from V and 7 bases from J, with 19 bases in between. The CDR3 sequence is CASSSLSTQGGGELFF. The CDR3 DNA reads TGTGCCAGCAGCTCCTTGAGTACCCAGGGGGGCGGGGAGCTGTTTTTT.

The J gene is TRBJ2-1, the V gene TRBV5-1; TRBD2 agrees at 8 bases. The germline gives CDR1 SGHRS, CDR2 YFSETQ. The CDR3 is 14 residues long. Germline trimming cut 0 bases from V and 6 bases from J; bases unmatched to any gene: 2. CDR3 DNA sequence: TGCGCCAGCAGCTTGGGACTAGCGTTCAATGAGCAGTTCTTC. Protein product: CASSLGLAFNEQFF.

This clone was detected only a few times. V usage is TRBV5-6 and J usage is TRBJ2-7, with D tentatively TRBD2 (5 bases). CDR1 SGHDT and CDR2 YYEEEE come from the germline V gene. The CDR3 consists of 13 residues. The ends were cut back, 3 bases at V and 0 bases at J, with 7 bases in the middle. The CDR3 sequence: CASSSGDSYEQYF. The CDR3 DNA follows: TGTGCCAGCAGCTCCGGGGACTCCTACGAGCAGTACTTC.

The chain carries TRBV6-5 and TRBJ1-1; D gene unclear. V lost 5 bases and J 5 bases, leaving 18 bases between the germline ends. Germline V gives CDR1 MNHEY, CDR2 SVGAGI. The CDR3 sequence is 15 residues long. Here the CDR3 reads CASSPQSLPGTEAFF. CDR3 nucleotides: TGTGCCAGCAGTCCCCAGTCCTTACCCGGGACTGAAGCTTTCTTT.

V gene TRBV7-3 combines with J gene TRBJ2-3; 10 nucleotides agree with TRBD2. Germline assignment: CDR1 SGHTA and CDR2 FQGTGA. V trimming: 5 bases; J trimming: 6 bases; junction bases outside the gene matches: 11. There are 16 residues in the CDR3. DNA of the CDR3: TGTGCCAGCAGCGGTCGGGCTAGCGGGAGTAGGGATACGCAGTATTTT. This encodes CASSGRASGSRDTQYF.

The chain uses TRBV11-2 and TRBJ2-7, with D uncertain. The CDR3 sequence is 15 residues long. V lost 3 bases to trimming and J lost 3 bases, with 15 bases between them. Germline values: CDR1 SGHAT, CDR2 FQNNGV. CDR3 in DNA: TGTGCCAGCAGCTTTCGGACGGGTTTCGGCTACGAGCAGTACTTC. This codes for CASSFRTGFGYEQYF.

V usage is TRBV2 and J usage is TRBJ2-7; D uncertain. This CDR3 has 14 amino acids. Germline V gene sequence: CDR1 SNHLY, CDR2 FYNNEI. The V and J ends lost 3 bases and 1 base respectively, with 10 bases between them. This CDR3 is CASSERSQSYEQYF. The CDR3 coding sequence is TGTGCCAGCAGTGAGCGCTCACAATCCTACGAGCAGTACTTC. Together with reference TRBV2 and TRBJ2-7, the CDR3 gives the full variable domain: EPEVTQTPSHQVTQMGQEVILRCVPISNHLYFYWYRQILGQKVEFLVSFYNNEISEKSEIFDDQFSVERPDGSNFTLKIRSTKLEDSAMYFCASSERSQSYEQYFGPGTRLTVT.

This chain connects TRBV18 to TRBJ2-3; D ambiguous. The CDR3 is 12 amino acids. CDR1 KGHSH and CDR2 LQKENI come from the germline V gene. V lost 5 bases to trimming and J lost 5 bases, with 8 bases between them. CDR3 in DNA: TGTGCCAGCTCATACCAAGGAGATACGCAGTATTTT. It yields the protein CASSYQGDTQYF. The full variable domain, completed using reference TRBV18 and TRBJ2-3, is NAGVMQNPRHLVRRRGQEARLRCSPMKGHSHVYWYRQLPEEGLKFMVYLQKENIIDESGMPKERFSAEFPKEGPSILRIQQVVRGDSAAYFCASSYQGDTQYFGPGTRLTVL.

This rearrangement joins TRBV18 to TRBJ2-4; D perhaps matches TRBD2 (8 bases). CDR1 KGHSH and CDR2 LQKENI come from the germline V gene. Trimming removed 7 bases at V and 8 bases at J, with 18 bases between. The CDR3 runs 14 residues. Here the CDR3 DNA reads TGTGCCAGCTTAGCCGGGACAGCGGGGGACATTCAGTACTTC. This codes for CASLAGTAGDIQYF.

The chain couples TRBV6-2 or TRBV6-3 to TRBJ2-7; possibly TRBD2 for D (7 bases). The V and J ends lost 6 bases and 3 bases respectively, with 15 bases between them. The CDR3 has 14 residues. Germline CDR1 MNHEY, CDR2 SVGEGT. The CDR3, as DNA: TGTGCCAGCAGCACCCGGGGGGCATTCTACGAGCAGTACTTC. Residues: CASSTRGAFYEQYF.

DNA for the CDR3: TGCGCCAGCAGCCAAGATGAGGATCCCCAAGAGACCCAGTACTTC. Encoded protein: CASSQDEDPQETQYF. The V gene is TRBV4-3, the J gene TRBJ2-5; no reliable D call. Germline-derived CDR1 and CDR2 are LGHNA and YSLEER. The V gene lost 0 bases and the J gene lost 1 base, with 9 bases spanning the gap. This CDR3 contains 15 residues.

Points on this clone: Different DNA sequences within this sample yield the same CDR3. This sequence joins TRBV6-1 and TRBJ2-7; D is tentatively TRBD1 or TRBD2 (5 bases each). There are 13 residues in the CDR3. Trimming shortened V by 2 bases and J by 2 bases, and 7 bases separated the two germline ends. Germline assignment: CDR1 MNHNS and CDR2 SASEGT. The CDR3 loop is CASSEQGPYEQYF. In DNA, the CDR3 is TGTGCCAGCAGTGAACAGGGACCCTACGAGCAGTACTTC.

This clone was seen a handful of times. Germline and junction disagree at one end, which may indicate a read error. The V call is TRBV2, the J call TRBJ1-6; TRBD1 might be the D (6 bases). The germline V gene encodes CDR1 SNHLY and CDR2 FYNNEI. The CDR3 runs 13 residues. In DNA, the CDR3 is TGTGCCAGCAGTGATTCACGTAGCGCAGGGGAGCATTTT. It translates to CASSDSRSAGEHF.

This chain uses TRBV5-1 with TRBJ2-3; TRBD1 aligns across 9 bases. Germline CDR1 is SGHRS and CDR2 is YFSETQ. V dropped 3 bases and J dropped 15; count of bases not matched to a gene: 11. The CDR3 is 13 amino acids. Here the CDR3 reads CASSSSWTGDHYF. In nucleotides, the CDR3 is TGCGCCAGCAGCTCTTCCTGGACAGGGGATCATTATTTT.

Worth noting for this clone: Other DNA sequences of this sample code for an identical CDR3. V usage is TRBV13 and J usage is TRBJ2-1; no clear D gene. The ends were cut back, 2 bases at V and 7 bases at J, with 3 bases in the middle. Germline V gene data show CDR1 as PRHDT and CDR2 as FYEKMQ (reference sequence). The CDR3 is made up of 11 amino acids. CDR3 loop: CASSLRNEQFF. The CDR3, as DNA: TGTGCCAGCAGCTTAAGGAATGAGCAGTTCTTC.

This clone was recorded once. The chain couples TRBV27 to TRBJ2-1; D may be TRBD2 (6 bases). CDR1 and CDR2 from the germline V gene are MNHEY and SMNVEV (reference sequence). With 2 bases removed from V and 4 bases from J, the gap between germline ends came to 9 bases. The CDR3 covers 14 residues. The CDR3 protein is CASSLMGLYNEQFF. CDR3 sequence (DNA): TGTGCCAGCAGTTTAATGGGACTGTACAATGAGCAGTTCTTC.

This sequence joins TRBV5-4 and TRBJ2-2, with 11 positions matching TRBD2. V shed 0 bases, J shed 8 bases, and the junction held 3 bases outside the gene matches. The CDR3 contains 15 residues. Germline V lookup: CDR1 SGHNT, CDR2 YYREEE (reference sequence). The CDR3 spells CASSLGLAGSGELFF. In DNA, the CDR3 is TGTGCCAGCAGCTTGGGACTAGCGGGATCGGGGGAGCTGTTTTTT. The full variable domain, with the rest looked up from reference TRBV5-4 and TRBJ2-2, is ETGVTQSPTHLIKTRGQQVTLRCSSQSGHNTVSWYQQALGQGPQFIFQYYREEENGRGNFPPRFSGLQFPNYSSELNVNALELDDSALYLCASSLGLAGSGELFFGEGSRLTVL.

This rearrangement joins TRBV7-2 to TRBJ2-3; 10 bases align to TRBD2. The germline V gene has CDR1 SGHTA and CDR2 FQGNSA. The CDR3 has 16 residues. Trimming at V came to 4 bases and at J to 6 bases, leaving 10 bases not matched to a gene. The CDR3 reads CASSYAGLAELDTQYF. As DNA, the CDR3 is TGTGCCAGCAGCTATGCAGGACTAGCGGAACTGGATACGCAGTATTTT.